Reported below is one T cell receptor beta chain. Its antigen remains unknown. This entry belongs to a study of T-cell memory formation after mild COVID-19. At the level of the study: TCR clusters largely stayed donor specific. Overall study results and limits: Cross-reactive memory apparently joined, as some responding clones appeared in pre-infection memory. Later expanders leaned CD4+, whereas day 15 to 85 contracting clones were balanced CD4/CD8.

With constant-segment primers, 5'RACE yielded cDNA libraries of TCR alpha and TCR beta that carried sample barcodes and UMIs. MiXCR was run by TCRdb on the 5' RACE reads, yielding one entry per CDR3 protein. The sample consists of about 150,000 distinct CDR3 sequences, about 5.7% of them appearing once. The material sequenced was PBMCs or a T cell subset sorted from them (not recorded which). The TCR originated in an adult woman who had mild COVID-19 (a few samples of this study predate the infection). Cell type and time point are not known.

The CDR3 DNA follows: TGTGCCAGCAGACCGTCACGCGAACGATCGAACACCGGGGAGCTGTTTTTT. It encodes CASRPSRERSNTGELFF. This chain uses TRBV7-3 with TRBJ2-2; the D is unclear. This CDR3 contains 17 residues. V shed 6 bases and J shed 0 bases, with 17 bases lying between them. Germline CDR1 is SGHTA and CDR2 is FQGTGA.